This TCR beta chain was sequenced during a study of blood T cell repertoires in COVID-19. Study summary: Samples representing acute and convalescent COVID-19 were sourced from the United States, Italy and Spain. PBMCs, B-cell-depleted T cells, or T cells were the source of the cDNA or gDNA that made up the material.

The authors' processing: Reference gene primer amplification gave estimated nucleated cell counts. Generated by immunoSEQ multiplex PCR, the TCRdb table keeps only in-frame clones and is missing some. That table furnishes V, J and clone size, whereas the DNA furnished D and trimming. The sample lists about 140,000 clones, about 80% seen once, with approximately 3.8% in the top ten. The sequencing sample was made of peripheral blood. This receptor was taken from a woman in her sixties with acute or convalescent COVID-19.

Here the CDR3 reads CASSHGNYGYTF. In DNA form, the CDR3 reads TGTGCCAGCAGCCACGGGAACTATGGCTACACCTTC. This sequence joins TRBV14 and TRBJ1-2; the D is unclear. The CDR3 is 12 amino acids. Germline loops: CDR1 SGHDN, CDR2 FVKESK. The V gene lost 3 bases and the J gene lost 2 bases, with 4 bases spanning the gap. The full variable domain, in which reference TRBV14 and TRBJ1-2 provide the parts outside the CDR3, is EAGVTQFPSHSVIEKGQTVTLRCDPISGHDNLYWYRRVMGKEIKFLLHFVKESKQDESGMPNNRFLAERTGGTYSTLKVQPAELEDSGVYFCASSHGNYGYTFGSGTRLTVV.